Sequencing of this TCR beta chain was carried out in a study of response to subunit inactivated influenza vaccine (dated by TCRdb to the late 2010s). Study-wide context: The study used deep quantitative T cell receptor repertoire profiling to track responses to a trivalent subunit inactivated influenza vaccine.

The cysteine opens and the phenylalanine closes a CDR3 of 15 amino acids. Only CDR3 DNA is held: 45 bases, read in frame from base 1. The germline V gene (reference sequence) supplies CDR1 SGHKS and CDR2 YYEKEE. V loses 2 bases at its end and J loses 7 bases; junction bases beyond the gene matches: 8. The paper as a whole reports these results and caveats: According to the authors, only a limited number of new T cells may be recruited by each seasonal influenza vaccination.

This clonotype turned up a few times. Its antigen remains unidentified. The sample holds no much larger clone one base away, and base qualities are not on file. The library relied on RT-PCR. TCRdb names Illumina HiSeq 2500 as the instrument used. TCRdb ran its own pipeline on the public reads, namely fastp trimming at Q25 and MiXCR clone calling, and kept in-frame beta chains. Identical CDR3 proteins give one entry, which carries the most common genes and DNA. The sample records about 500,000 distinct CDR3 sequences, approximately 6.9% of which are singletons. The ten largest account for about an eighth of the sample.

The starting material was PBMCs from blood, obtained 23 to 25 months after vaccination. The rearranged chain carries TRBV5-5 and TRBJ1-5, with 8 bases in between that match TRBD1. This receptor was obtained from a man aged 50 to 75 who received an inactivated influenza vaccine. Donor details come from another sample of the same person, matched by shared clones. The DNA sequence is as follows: TGTGCCAGCAGCTTAGGGGACAGGAAAATGCAGCCCCAGCATTTT. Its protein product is CASSLGDRKMQPQHF. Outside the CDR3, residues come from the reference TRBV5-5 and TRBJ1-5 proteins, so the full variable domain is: DAGVTQSPTHLIKTRGQQVTLRCSPISGHKSVSWYQQVLGQGPQFIFQYYEKEERGRGNFPDRFSARQFPNYSSELNVNALLLGDSALYLCASSLGDRKMQPQHFGDGTRLSIL.